Reported below is one T cell receptor beta chain. With 9 bases removed from V and 0 bases from J, the gap between germline ends came to 9 bases. The CDR3 is 12 amino acids. Germline lookup yields CDR1 ENHRY and CDR2 SYGVKD. The entry originates in a study of blood T cells in healthy people across ages. A second PCR of about 7 to 12 cycles used a sample-barcoded 5' primer and a J-beta primer mix. In TCRdb, the 5' RACE reads were re-called with MiXCR into one record per CDR3 protein. The sample has under 2,000,000 distinct CDR3 sequences; around 50% are singletons. This receptor was taken from a woman in her thirties or forties in good health. Sequenced input: blood. This rearrangement joins TRBV10-3 to TRBJ2-7; D is perhaps TRBD2 (6 bases). The CDR3 nucleotides are TGTGCCATAAGGCGGGGCTCCTACGAGCAGTACTTC. Translated, it gives CAIRRGSYEQYF.